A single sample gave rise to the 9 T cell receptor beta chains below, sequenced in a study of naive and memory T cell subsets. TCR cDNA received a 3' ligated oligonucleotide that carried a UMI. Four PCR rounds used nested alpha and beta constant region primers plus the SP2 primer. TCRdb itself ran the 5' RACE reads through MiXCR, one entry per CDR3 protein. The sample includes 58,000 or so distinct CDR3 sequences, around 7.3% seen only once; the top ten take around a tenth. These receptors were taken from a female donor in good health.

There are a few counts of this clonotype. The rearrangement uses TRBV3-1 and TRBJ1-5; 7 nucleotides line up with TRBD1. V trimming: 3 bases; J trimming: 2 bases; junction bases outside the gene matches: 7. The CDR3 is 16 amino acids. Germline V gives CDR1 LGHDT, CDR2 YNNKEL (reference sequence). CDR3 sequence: CASSQSTGRGNQPQHF. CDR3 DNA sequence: TGTGCCAGCAGCCAGTCGACAGGGAGAGGCAATCAGCCCCAGCATTTT.

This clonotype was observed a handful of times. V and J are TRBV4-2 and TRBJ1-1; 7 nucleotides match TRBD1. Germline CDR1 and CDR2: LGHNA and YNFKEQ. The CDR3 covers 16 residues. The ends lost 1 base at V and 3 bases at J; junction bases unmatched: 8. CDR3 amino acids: CASSQVSYRGHTEAFF. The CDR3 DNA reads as TGTGCCAGCAGCCAAGTTTCTTACAGGGGTCACACTGAAGCTTTCTTT.

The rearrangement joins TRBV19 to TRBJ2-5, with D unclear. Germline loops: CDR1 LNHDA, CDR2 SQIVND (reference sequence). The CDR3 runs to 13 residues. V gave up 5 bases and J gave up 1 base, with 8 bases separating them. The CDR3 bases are TGTGCCAGTAGTCCGGAGCCCCAAGAGACCCAGTACTTC. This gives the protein CASSPEPQETQYF.

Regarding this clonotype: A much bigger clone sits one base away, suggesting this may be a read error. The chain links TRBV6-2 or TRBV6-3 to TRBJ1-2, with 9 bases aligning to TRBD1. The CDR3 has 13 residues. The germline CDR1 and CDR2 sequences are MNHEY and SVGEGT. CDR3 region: CAGSSGQGYGYTF. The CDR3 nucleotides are TGTGCCGGCAGCTCGGGACAGGGCTATGGCTACACCTTC.

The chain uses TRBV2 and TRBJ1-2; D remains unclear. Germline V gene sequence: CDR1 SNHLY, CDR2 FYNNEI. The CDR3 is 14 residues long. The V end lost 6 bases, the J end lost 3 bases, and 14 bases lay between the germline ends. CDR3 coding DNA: TGTGCCAGCAGCTCAATCACGGCGGACTATGGCTACACCTTC. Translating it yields CASSSITADYGYTF.

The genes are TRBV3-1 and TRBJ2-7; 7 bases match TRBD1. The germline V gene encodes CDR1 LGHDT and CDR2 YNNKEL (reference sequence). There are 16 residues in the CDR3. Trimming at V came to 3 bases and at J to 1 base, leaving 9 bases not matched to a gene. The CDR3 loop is CASSQRTTGESYEQYF. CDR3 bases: TGTGCCAGCAGCCAGAGGACCACAGGGGAGTCCTACGAGCAGTACTTC.

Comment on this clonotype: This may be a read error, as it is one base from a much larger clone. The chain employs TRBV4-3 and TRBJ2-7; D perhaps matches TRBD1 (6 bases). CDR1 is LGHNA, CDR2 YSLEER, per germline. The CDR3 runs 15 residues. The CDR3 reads CANSPTLGRGYEQYF. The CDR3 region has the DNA TGCGCCAACAGCCCGACTCTCGGCAGGGGCTACGAGCAGTACTTC.

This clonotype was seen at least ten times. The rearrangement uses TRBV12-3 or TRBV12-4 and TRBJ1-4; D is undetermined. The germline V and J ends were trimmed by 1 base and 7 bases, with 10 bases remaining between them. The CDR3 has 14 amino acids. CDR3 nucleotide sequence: TGTGCCAGCAGTTTAGACAGCCCACTTGAAAAACTGTTTTTT. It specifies CASSLDSPLEKLFF.

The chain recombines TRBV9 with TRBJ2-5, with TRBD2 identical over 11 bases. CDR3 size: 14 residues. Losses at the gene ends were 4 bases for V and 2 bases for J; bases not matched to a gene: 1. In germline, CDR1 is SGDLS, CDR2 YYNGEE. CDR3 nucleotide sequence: TGTGCCAGCAGCTCTAGCGGGGGGCAAGAGACCCAGTACTTC. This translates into CASSSSGGQETQYF.